This T cell receptor (beta chain) is from a study of immune evolution from preneoplasia to lung adenocarcinoma. Study-level findings and limits: Later-stage lesions appeared to have more T cells, more diversity, less clonality. From normal lung to invasive adenocarcinoma, top clone frequencies appeared to decrease.

CDR3 length: 11 amino acids. Trimming left V 6 bases short and J 8 bases short, with 13 bases between. The germline V gene encodes CDR1 DFQATT and CDR2 SNEGSKA (reference sequence). For this clone: Its antigen remains unidentified.

Sequencing was performed with immunoSEQ multiplex PCR; in TCRdb, only in-frame clones are kept and a portion is missing. The data show approximately 4,900 clones, with around 79% seen just once and roughly 25% held by the top ten. Patients had resection in Japan or China between about 2013 and 2017. Each case's diagnosis was confirmed by two pathologists on H&E. The chain links TRBV20-1 to TRBJ1-2; D is ambiguous. The source of this sequence is a person in their sixties with lung adenocarcinoma. The source material was FFPE normal lung tissue adjacent to the tumor. In DNA, the CDR3 is TGCAGTGCCCGGGCGGCGGGAGGCTACACCTTC. This gives the protein CSARAAGGYTF.